A single sample is the source of the 8 T cell receptor beta chains below, sequenced in a study of T-cell reconstitution after alpha-beta-depleted transplantation in children. Preparation of the TCRbeta library used unique molecular identifiers. TCRdb re-derived calls from the PCR reads in MiXCR, one entry per CDR3 protein. The table includes about 580,000 distinct CDR3 sequences, more than 20% detected once. The starting material was PBMCs, mostly from graft donor cells, obtained 360 days after TCRalphabeta/CD19-depleted stem cell transplant. These receptors all come from a boy in the first two years of life who had a stem cell transplant for acute myeloid leukemia, so the T cells may come from the graft donor.

The chain recombines TRBV7-2 with TRBJ2-2; D remains ambiguous. The germline V and J ends were trimmed by 3 bases and 1 base, with 6 bases remaining between them. From germline, CDR1 is SGHTA and CDR2 FQGNSA. This CDR3 spans 14 amino acids. Here the CDR3 reads CASSFAENTGELFF. Here the CDR3 DNA reads TGTGCCAGCAGCTTCGCGGAGAACACCGGGGAGCTGTTTTTT. Together with reference TRBV7-2 and TRBJ2-2, the CDR3 gives the full variable domain: GAGVSQSPSNKVTEKGKDVELRCDPISGHTALYWYRQSLGQGLEFLIYFQGNSAPDKSGLPSDRFSAERTGGSVSTLTIQRTQQEDSAVYLCASSFAENTGELFFGEGSRLTVL.

This chain connects TRBV4-3 to TRBJ2-2; D might be TRBD1 (6 bases). Deletions cut 4 bases from V and 3 bases from J, with 9 bases between. Germline assignment: CDR1 LGHNA and CDR2 YSLEER. This CDR3 is built from 14 residues. The CDR3: CASSPGQHTGELFF. The CDR3 coding sequence is TGCGCCAGCAGCCCTGGACAGCACACCGGGGAGCTGTTTTTT.

The chain links TRBV29-1 to TRBJ1-1; 10 nucleotides match TRBD1. Germline V gives CDR1 SQVTM, CDR2 ANQGSEA. Trimming took 6 bases from V and 2 from J; bases not matched to a gene: 6. This CDR3 is 14 amino acids long. The CDR3 loop reads CSVRRDRGNTEAFF. In DNA form, the CDR3 reads TGCAGCGTCCGCCGGGACAGGGGCAACACTGAAGCTTTCTTT. Drawing the rest from reference TRBV29-1 and TRBJ1-1, the complete variable domain is SAVISQKPSRDICQRGTSLTIQCQVDSQVTMMFWYRQQPGQSLTLIATANQGSEATYESGFVIDKFPISRPNLTFSTLTVSNMSPEDSSIYLCSVRRDRGNTEAFFGQGTRLTVV.

This chain links TRBV28 with TRBJ2-7; D gene unclear. V was pared by 10 bases and J by 5 bases, with 21 bases between. CDR1 is MDHEN, CDR2 SYDVKM, per germline. CDR3 length: 14 amino acids. The CDR3 bases are TGTGCCACCGTCTCCCATTTTGTTGGGGACGAGCAGTACGTC. Its protein product is CATVSHFVGDEQYV.

The chain joins TRBV10-2 to TRBJ2-5; 7 bases are shared with TRBD1. The CDR3 runs 13 residues. J lost 5 bases, V lost 8 bases, and 8 bases had no gene match. Germline V gives CDR1 WSHSY, CDR2 SAAADI. The CDR3 nucleotides are TGCGCCAGCGGGGGACAGCCTTGGGAGACCCAGTACTTC. This encodes CASGGQPWETQYF.

The genes are TRBV11-2 and TRBJ2-1; 14 bases match TRBD2. Trimming cost V 5 bases and J 6 bases; bases outside gene matches: 12. Germline CDR1 reads SGHAT; CDR2 reads FQNNGV. The CDR3 has 18 residues. Here the CDR3 reads CASSRRLAGGVGFNEQFF. Written as DNA, the CDR3 is TGTGCCAGCAGCCGTCGACTAGCGGGGGGGGTGGGATTCAATGAGCAGTTCTTC. Full variable domain (missing parts from reference TRBV11-2 and TRBJ2-1): EAGVAQSPRYKIIEKRQSVAFWCNPISGHATLYWYQQILGQGPKLLIQFQNNGVVDDSQLPKDRFSAERLKGVDSTLKIQPAKLEDSAVYLCASSRRLAGGVGFNEQFFGPGTRLTVL.

This clonotype showed up many times. The chain has TRBV15 and TRBJ2-5, with 8 bases matching TRBD2. V was clipped by 8 bases and J by 4 bases; unmatched bases: 6. Germline loops: CDR1 LNHNV, CDR2 YYDKDF (reference sequence). The CDR3 is 13 residues long. CDR3: CATQSGGGETQYF. CDR3 nucleotides: TGTGCCACCCAGAGCGGGGGTGGAGAGACCCAGTACTTC.

This chain uses TRBV6-5 with TRBJ1-6; D gene uncertain. Germline loops: CDR1 MNHEY, CDR2 SVGAGI. V shed 0 bases and J shed 7 bases, with 7 bases lying between them. This CDR3 has 14 amino acids. The CDR3 region is CASSYSTANSPLHF. The CDR3 coding sequence is TGTGCCAGCAGTTACTCGACGGCGAATTCACCCCTCCACTTT.